The 26 T cell receptor beta chains below were found in one sample sequenced in a study of T cells in Graves' hyperthyroidism and ophthalmopathy. The CDR3 regions of TCR beta were amplified from RNA transcripts. TCR CDR3 underwent first-round RT-PCR with the HTBI primer set. TCRdb analysed the multiplex PCR reads with MiXCR anew, one entry per CDR3 protein. Of about 350,000 distinct CDR3 sequences in the sample, about 14% were seen once. Sequences were obtained from blood. Receptor source: a woman aged 25 to 39 with Graves' hyperthyroidism.

This clonotype was seen a handful of times. The J gene is TRBJ2-7, the V gene TRBV5-6, with TRBD1 identical over 11 bases. The CDR3 covers 14 residues. The germline V gene has CDR1 SGHDT and CDR2 YYEEEE. Unmatched junction bases numbered 3, after V lost 0 bases and J lost 7 bases. The CDR3: CASSLVGTGGEQYF. As DNA, the CDR3 is TGTGCCAGCAGCTTGGTAGGGACAGGGGGTGAGCAGTACTTC. Full variable domain (rest looked up from reference TRBV5-6 and TRBJ2-7): DAGVTQSPTHLIKTRGQQVTLRCSPKSGHDTVSWYQQALGQGPQFIFQYYEEEERQRGNFPDRFSGHQFPNYSSELNVNALLLGDSALYLCASSLVGTGGEQYFGPGTRLTVT.

This chain uses TRBV25-1 with TRBJ1-6; D unclear. Trimming pared 3 bases from V and 6 bases from J, leaving 6 bases between. The CDR3 consists of 13 residues. CDR1 is MGHDK, CDR2 SYGVNS, per germline. CDR3: CASSELVNSPLHF. The DNA for the CDR3 is TGTGCCAGCAGTGAGCTGGTTAATTCACCCCTCCACTTT.

This clonotype has more than one count but fewer than ten. The chain links TRBV7-9 to TRBJ2-5; D may be TRBD2 (6 bases). The CDR3 has 13 residues. CDR1 is SEHNR and CDR2 is FQNEAQ in the germline V gene (reference sequence). Between the trimmed V and J ends, which lost 1 base and 7 bases, there was a span of 10 bases. The CDR3 reads CASSLEGLGTQYF. CDR3 coding DNA: TGTGCCAGCAGCTTAGAGGGACTTGGGACCCAGTACTTC.

This chain joins TRBV30 and TRBJ1-3, with D uncertain. V was cut by 2 bases and J by 2 bases, with 1 base left in between. Germline CDR1 GTSNPN, CDR2 SVGIG (reference sequence). The CDR3 is 11 amino acids. The CDR3 protein is CAWSPGNTIYF. The CDR3 nucleotides are TGTGCCTGGAGTCCTGGAAACACCATATATTTT.

At least ten counts were recorded for this clonotype. DNA for the CDR3: TGTGCCAGCAGCTCCCGCCTAGCGGAGAAAGGGCAGTATTTT. This sequence encodes CASSSRLAEKGQYF. The chain carries TRBV11-2 and TRBJ2-3; 7 bases agree with TRBD2. CDR3 length: 14 amino acids. Losses at the gene ends were 4 bases for V and 11 bases for J; bases not matched to a gene: 12. The germline V gene has CDR1 SGHAT and CDR2 FQNNGV.

The J gene is TRBJ2-7, the V gene TRBV30; D uncertain. Trimming cost V 2 bases and J 2 bases, with 10 bases left between them. Germline CDR1 is GTSNPN and CDR2 is SVGIG (reference sequence). There are 13 residues in the CDR3. Here the CDR3 DNA reads TGTGCCTGGAGTTCGTGGGGTACCTACGAGCAGTACTTC. This translates into CAWSSWGTYEQYF.

The CDR3 loop reads CASGQDTDTQYF. CDR3 bases: TGTGCCAGTGGACAGGACACAGATACGCAGTATTTT. V and J are TRBV9 and TRBJ2-3, with 7 positions matching TRBD1. In germline, CDR1 is SGDLS, CDR2 YYNGEE. V trimming: 8 bases; J trimming: 2 bases; junction bases outside the gene matches: 2. This CDR3 comprises 12 residues.

This clonotype has ten or more counts. The chain has TRBV12-3 or TRBV12-4 and TRBJ2-3, with 8 bases identical to TRBD2. V gave up 8 bases and J gave up 4 bases; unmatched junction bases: 11. This CDR3 has 15 amino acids. CDR3 protein: CASAPPSGSADTQYF. CDR3 bases: TGTGCCAGCGCCCCCCCCAGCGGGAGTGCAGATACGCAGTATTTT.

The sample holds many counts of this clonotype. The chain is built from TRBV12-3 or TRBV12-4 and TRBJ2-7; 12 nucleotides match TRBD2. J was trimmed by 2 bases and V by 4 bases; bases with no gene match: 3. This CDR3 region has 15 residues. The CDR3 sequence: CASSSRLAGAYEQYF. CDR3 coding DNA: TGTGCCAGCAGTTCAAGACTAGCGGGGGCCTACGAGCAGTACTTC.

The gene calls are TRBV5-1 and TRBJ1-2, with a possible D match to TRBD1 (6 bases). The ends were cut back, 4 bases at V and 7 bases at J, with 20 bases in the middle. Per germline, CDR1 SGHRS and CDR2 YFSETQ. The CDR3 covers 15 residues. CDR3 DNA: TGCGCCAGCAGCCTCCTCCGGGGGGGCGAGGGTGGCTACACCTTC. It codes for CASSLLRGGEGGYTF.

CDR3 protein: CASSLGTSGRYQQFF. CDR3 DNA: TGTGCCAGCAGCCTCGGGACTAGCGGGAGATACCAGCAGTTCTTC. This chain connects TRBV28 to TRBJ2-1, with TRBD2 matching over 14 bases. The CDR3 contains 15 residues. Germline CDR1 reads MDHEN; CDR2 reads SYDVKM. V was pared by 6 bases and J by 11 bases, with 9 bases of the junction left unmatched.

This clonotype was counted many times. This chain joins TRBV6-5 and TRBJ2-7; the D is unclear. Germline CDR1 is MNHEY and CDR2 is SVGAGI. V lost 2 bases, J lost 7 bases, and 9 bases lay in between. The CDR3 contains 12 residues. This CDR3 is CASSYRGLEQYF. CDR3 DNA: TGTGCCAGCAGTTACCGAGGTTTGGAGCAGTACTTC.

This clonotype was seen only a few times. The CDR3 loop is CASSYVVGPNEQFF. The CDR3 DNA follows: TGTGCCAGCAGCTACGTCGTTGGTCCCAATGAGCAGTTCTTC. The chain carries TRBV7-8 and TRBJ2-1; no clear D gene. The V end was cut by 4 bases, the J end by 6 bases, with 13 bases between. Germline CDR1 SGHVS, CDR2 FQNEAQ. The CDR3 runs to 14 residues.

This clonotype was recorded many times. J is TRBJ2-1 and V is TRBV6-2 or TRBV6-3, with a weak D call TRBD2 (5 bases). This CDR3 is built from 18 residues. Germline CDR1 MNHEY, CDR2 SVGEGT. The ends were cut back, 0 bases at V and 5 bases at J, with 20 bases in the middle. The CDR3 coding sequence is TGTGCCAGCAGTTACTCGGCTTCGGAAAGGGAGAAGAACAATGAGCAGTTCTTC. It is translated as CASSYSASEREKNNEQFF.

In this sample, this clonotype turned up many times. The rearrangement joins TRBV6-2 or TRBV6-3 to TRBJ2-7, with TRBD1 matching over 9 bases. V shed 10 bases, J shed 3 bases, and the junction held 10 bases outside the gene matches. The V gene's germline CDR1 is MNHEY and CDR2 SVGEGT. This CDR3 has 14 residues. The CDR3 nucleotides are TGTGCCATTACGAACCCGGGACAGGGCTACGAGCAGTACTTC. Translating it yields CAITNPGQGYEQYF.

This clonotype was picked up many times. V usage is TRBV5-6 and J usage is TRBJ2-5; possibly TRBD2 for D (5 bases). V was pared by 0 bases and J by 10 bases, with 16 bases between. This CDR3 has 14 amino acids. Germline CDR1 reads SGHDT; CDR2 reads YYEEEE. This CDR3 reads CASSLALIERDQYF. The CDR3 coding sequence is TGTGCCAGCAGCTTGGCCTTAATCGAACGGGACCAGTACTTC. The entire variable domain, with the rest obtained from reference TRBV5-6 and TRBJ2-5, is as follows: DAGVTQSPTHLIKTRGQQVTLRCSPKSGHDTVSWYQQALGQGPQFIFQYYEEEERQRGNFPDRFSGHQFPNYSSELNVNALLLGDSALYLCASSLALIERDQYFGPGTRLLVL.

This clonotype was seen at least ten times. The V call is TRBV5-1, the J call TRBJ2-3; weak D call: TRBD2 (6 bases). Trimming removed 9 bases from V and 2 bases from J, with 13 bases in between. The CDR3 sequence is 13 residues long. Germline CDR1 is SGHRS and CDR2 is YFSETQ. The CDR3 coding sequence is TGCGCCACCCGAGGAGGGACCACAGATACGCAGTATTTT. The encoded protein is CATRGGTTDTQYF.

This clonotype has just a few counts. The V call is TRBV19, the J call TRBJ1-1; tentatively, D is TRBD1 (6 bases). This CDR3 region has 13 residues. Germline assignment: CDR1 LNHDA and CDR2 SQIVND (reference sequence). The V and J ends lost 7 bases and 1 base respectively, with 10 bases between them. CDR3 nucleotide sequence: TGTGCCAGTAAAACAGGGTGGAACACTGAAGCTTTCTTT. This encodes CASKTGWNTEAFF.

This clonotype showed up many times. The rearrangement uses TRBV5-4 and TRBJ2-7; D perhaps matches TRBD2 (6 bases). With 0 bases removed from V and 5 bases from J, the gap between germline ends came to 15 bases. CDR3 length equals 15 residues. Germline V gene sequence: CDR1 SGHNT, CDR2 YYREEE (reference sequence). Here the CDR3 reads CASSLAGGMVHEQYF. The CDR3 region has the DNA TGTGCCAGCAGCTTGGCCGGCGGGATGGTCCACGAGCAGTACTTC.

A few counts support this clonotype. The chain employs TRBV6-2 or TRBV6-3 and TRBJ2-7; 9 bases are a match to TRBD1. The V gene end was trimmed by 8 bases and the J gene end by 4 bases; junction bases not matched to a gene: 6. This CDR3 spans 13 amino acids. Germline loops: CDR1 MNHEY, CDR2 SVGEGT. CDR3: CASGDRGRYEQYF. The CDR3, as DNA: TGTGCCAGCGGAGACAGGGGGAGGTACGAGCAGTACTTC.

In this sample, this clonotype turned up many times. The chain is built from TRBV12-3 or TRBV12-4 and TRBJ1-2, with 7 bases aligning to TRBD1. This CDR3 is built from 15 residues. Germline trimming cut 6 bases from V and 3 bases from J; bases unmatched to any gene: 10. The CDR3 protein is CASSPSGTVDYGYTF. The CDR3, as DNA: TGTGCCAGCAGCCCCTCCGGGACAGTGGACTATGGCTACACCTTC.

The rearrangement joins TRBV9 to TRBJ1-6, with a tentative D call TRBD1 (5 bases). The CDR3 is 13 amino acids. V shed 0 bases and J shed 11 bases, with 9 bases lying between them. Germline V gene lookup returns CDR1 SGDLS and CDR2 YYNGEE. CDR3 region: CASSVVGTPPLHF. CDR3 nucleotide sequence: TGTGCCAGCAGCGTAGTTGGGACTCCACCCCTCCACTTT.

J is TRBJ2-7 and V is TRBV5-6; 9 nucleotides align to TRBD2. This CDR3 region has 14 residues. CDR1 is SGHDT and CDR2 is YYEEEE in the germline V gene. J gave up 6 bases and V 4 bases, and 8 bases lay outside the gene matches. The CDR3 DNA sequence: TGTGCCAGCAGCCCTCCGGGACTAGCAGTCGAGCAGTACTTC. Translating it yields CASSPPGLAVEQYF.

In its sample, this clonotype was seen many times. CDR3 sequence: CASSHAIFQGFKGNQPQHF. The CDR3 DNA reads as TGCGCCAGCAGCCATGCGATTTTTCAGGGGTTCAAGGGCAATCAGCCCCAGCATTTT. This chain links TRBV4-1 with TRBJ1-5, with a tentative D call TRBD1 (6 bases). CDR1 and CDR2 (germline): MGHRA, YSYEKL. CDR3 length equals 19 residues. Trimming took off 3 bases at V and 2 bases at J, with 23 bases between the two ends.

This clonotype was seen ten or more times. V usage is TRBV9 and J usage is TRBJ2-1; D is unresolved. Trimming cost V 1 base and J 6 bases, with 11 bases left between them. The CDR3 covers 14 residues. Germline CDR1 and CDR2: SGDLS and YYNGEE. CDR3 protein: CASSVRVDSNEQFF. The CDR3 DNA reads as TGTGCCAGCAGCGTAAGAGTAGACTCCAATGAGCAGTTCTTC.

The rearrangement uses TRBV7-3 and TRBJ2-5; 8 bases agree with TRBD2. Germline loops: CDR1 SGHTA, CDR2 FQGTGA. The CDR3 spans 17 residues. The J segment lost 5 bases and the V segment lost 5 bases, leaving 16 bases of the junction unmatched. Written as DNA, the CDR3 is TGTGCCAGCAGCCAAGGGGGGGGGGGGACTAGAAGGGAGACCCAGTACTTC. It is translated as CASSQGGGGTRRETQYF.